A single T cell receptor beta chain is shown here with its context. What it binds is not known. These data come from a study of blood T cells in healthy people across ages. Study-wide findings and caveats: A roughly linear fall in TCR beta diversity per million T cells was seen with increasing age.

The germline V gene has CDR1 LGHNA and CDR2 YNFKEQ. CDR3 length: 17 amino acids. The V and J ends lost 0 bases and 3 bases respectively, with 15 bases between them. Combining a sample-barcoded 5' primer with a J-beta primer mix, a second PCR ran for roughly 7 to 11 cycles. Every cDNA molecule carried a tag from a template-switch adaptor bearing 12 random nucleotides. TCRdb called the 5' RACE reads again in MiXCR, with one record for every CDR3 protein. Of some 1.8 million distinct CDR3 sequences in the sample, approximately 40% were seen once. This TCR derives from a human donor in good health. The rearrangement uses TRBV4-2 and TRBJ1-5; maybe TRBD1 (6 bases). The specimen sequenced was blood. DNA for the CDR3: TGTGCCAGCAGCCAAGATATAGGAGGGGGTTCCAATCAGCCCCAGCATTTT. The encoded protein is CASSQDIGGGSNQPQHF.